This T cell receptor (beta chain) was sequenced during a study of tissue T cells after allogeneic stem cell transplantation. Points from the study as a whole: Tissue-detected TCR repertoire was only partly captured by blood and spleen T cells. Some tissue clones might be persisting host cells; their alloreactivity or antigen specificity was not determined.

Comparators were three non-transplant cancer patients without known GI disease. TCRbeta CDR3 was sequenced at survey depth with template counts. Data came from immunoSEQ multiplex PCR; TCRdb stores just in-frame clones and leaves some out. The repertoire holds more than 7,500 clones, with 45% to 70% as singletons. CDR1 and CDR2 from the germline V gene are SGHNT and YENEEA. This CDR3 has 14 amino acids. Trimming cost V 2 bases and J 4 bases; bases outside gene matches: 1. Points on this clone: What it binds is unknown.

Sequenced material: tissue from the jejunum, taken at autopsy. The receptor comes from a female donor over 55 with lung cancer. The rearrangement uses TRBV11-3 and TRBJ2-1; the match to TRBD1 covers 8 bases. This CDR3 reads CASSLRDRYNEQFF. For the CDR3, the DNA is TGTGCCAGCAGCTTACGGGACAGGTACAATGAGCAGTTCTTC.